Following are 23 T cell receptor beta chains from one sample sequenced in a study of T cell clones after liver transplantation. Data came from immunoSEQ multiplex PCR; TCRdb stores just in-frame clones and leaves some out. The sample has some 70,000 clones; more than 75% are singletons. This specimen consisted of CD4+ T cells from blood, obtained before liver transplant. All receptors come from a human donor who received a liver transplant.

The chain links TRBV5-1 to TRBJ2-7; 7 bases fit TRBD1. The CDR3 covers 14 residues. The J segment lost 2 bases and the V segment lost 1 base, leaving 3 bases of the junction unmatched. CDR1 is SGHRS and CDR2 is YFSETQ in the germline V gene. In DNA, the CDR3 is TGCGCCAGCAGCTTGTTGGGACAGACCTACGAGCAGTACTTC. Protein product: CASSLLGQTYEQYF.

The rearrangement links TRBV15 to TRBJ2-7; TRBD1 agrees at 10 bases. The ends lost 3 bases at V and 7 bases at J; junction bases unmatched: 3. This CDR3 comprises 13 residues. The germline CDR1 and CDR2 sequences are LNHNV and YYDKDF (reference sequence). CDR3 loop: CATSSDRGLEQYF. DNA for the CDR3: TGTGCCACCAGCAGCGACAGGGGGCTAGAGCAGTACTTC. The full variable domain, with the rest looked up from reference TRBV15 and TRBJ2-7, is DAMVIQNPRYQVTQFGKPVTLSCSQTLNHNVMYWYQQKSSQAPKLLFHYYDKDFNNEADTPDNFQSRRPNTSFCFLDIRSPGLGDTAMYLCATSSDRGLEQYFGPGTRLTVT.

The chain combines TRBV7-9 with TRBJ2-1; 8 bases are shared with TRBD2. V was pared by 4 bases and J by 5 bases, with 4 bases of the junction left unmatched. Per the germline V gene, CDR1 is SEHNR and CDR2 is FQNEAQ (reference sequence). The CDR3 runs 14 residues. The CDR3 region has the DNA TGTGCCAGCAGCTCGGGACTAGGGGACAATGAGCAGTTCTTC. Protein product: CASSSGLGDNEQFF.

Notes on this clone: An end of the junction does not agree with germline; a read error may underlie this. V usage is TRBV5-1 and J usage is TRBJ2-2; 11 bases agree with TRBD2. Germline CDR1 is SGHRS and CDR2 is YFSETQ. The CDR3 runs 18 residues. The CDR3 region is CASSFPLAGGINSGELFF. CDR3 nucleotide sequence: TGCGCCAGCAGTTTTCCATTAGCGGGAGGGATCAACAGCGGGGAGCTGTTTTTT.

The V and J genes are TRBV5-1 and TRBJ2-3; 7 nucleotides line up with TRBD1. The ends lost 2 bases at V and 2 bases at J; junction bases unmatched: 2. The germline V gene encodes CDR1 SGHRS and CDR2 YFSETQ. The CDR3 sequence is 14 residues long. CDR3 sequence (DNA): TGCGCCAGCAGCTTTGGACAGGACACAGATACGCAGTATTTT. Protein sequence: CASSFGQDTDTQYF.

The chain's CDR3 is CASSLPGQVADTQYF. CDR3 in DNA: TGCGCCAGCAGCTTACCGGGGCAGGTAGCAGATACGCAGTATTTT. The gene calls are TRBV5-1 and TRBJ2-3; TRBD1 or TRBD2 may be the D gene (5 bases each). The CDR3 extends over 15 amino acids. The germline CDR1 and CDR2 sequences are SGHRS and YFSETQ. V lost 2 bases to trimming and J lost 4 bases, with 14 bases between them.

This rearrangement joins TRBV11-3 to TRBJ2-5; perhaps D is TRBD1 or TRBD2 (5 bases each). V lost 6 bases to trimming and J lost 2 bases, with 19 bases between them. CDR1 and CDR2 from the germline V gene are SGHNT and YENEEA. The CDR3 sequence is 16 residues long. The DNA for the CDR3 is TGTGCCAGCAGTTCCGGGGCAGTCGGGGTTCAAGAGACCCAGTACTTC. Translation gives CASSSGAVGVQETQYF.

Worth noting for this clone: The same CDR3 is also encoded by other DNA sequences in this sample. This sequence joins TRBV20-1 and TRBJ1-1; D remains ambiguous. The germline V gene has CDR1 DFQATT and CDR2 SNEGSKA (reference sequence). The ends were cut back, 3 bases at V and 2 bases at J, with 4 bases in the middle. The CDR3 covers 11 residues. The CDR3 nucleotides read TGCAGTGCTAGGCTTAACACTGAAGCTTTCTTT. It encodes CSARLNTEAFF.

The chain joins TRBV25-1 to TRBJ2-4, with D possibly being TRBD1 (6 bases). Per germline, CDR1 MGHDK and CDR2 SYGVNS. CDR3 length equals 15 residues. With 2 bases removed from V and 0 bases from J, the gap between germline ends came to 8 bases. The CDR3 bases are TGTGCCAGCAGTGAACCGGGACAAGCCAAAAACATTCAGTACTTC. It encodes CASSEPGQAKNIQYF.

The chain uses TRBV9 and TRBJ2-7; 10 nucleotides match TRBD1. The trim removed 4 bases at V and 5 bases at J, leaving 9 bases unmatched. Germline assignment: CDR1 SGDLS and CDR2 YYNGEE. This CDR3 has 15 residues. CDR3 in DNA: TGTGCCAGCAGCCCGGCCCCGGACAGGGGGGACGAGCAGTACTTC. This translates into CASSPAPDRGDEQYF.

J is TRBJ2-7 and V is TRBV19, with D hard to call. Germline CDR1 is LNHDA and CDR2 is SQIVND (reference sequence). Trimming cost V 3 bases and J 7 bases, with 19 bases left between them. There are 15 residues in the CDR3. The CDR3 region has the DNA TGTGCCAGTAGTATCCTAAAGGGTACCGTGAATGAGCAGTACTTC. Its protein is CASSILKGTVNEQYF.

The chain couples TRBV5-4 to TRBJ1-2; D is possibly TRBD1 (6 bases). V was cut by 8 bases and J by 7 bases, with 12 bases left in between. This CDR3 comprises 11 residues. The germline V gene encodes CDR1 SGHNT and CDR2 YYREEE (reference sequence). The CDR3 DNA reads as TGTGCCAGTACAGGGATAGGTGGCTACACCTTC. Encoded protein: CASTGIGGYTF.

The V and J genes are TRBV5-4 and TRBJ1-1; 7 nucleotides match TRBD1. The CDR3 extends over 15 amino acids. Germline V gene sequence: CDR1 SGHNT, CDR2 YYREEE (reference sequence). With V trimmed by 0 bases and J by 5 bases, 7 bases remained unmatched. The CDR3 bases are TGTGCCAGCAGCTTGGCGAGGGGGCGTGGGACTGAAGCTTTCTTT. Translation: CASSLARGRGTEAFF.

The rearrangement links TRBV28 to TRBJ2-7; 14 bases line up with TRBD2. The germline gives CDR1 MDHEN, CDR2 SYDVKM. This CDR3 is built from 16 residues. The trim removed 6 bases at V and 6 bases at J, leaving 10 bases unmatched. The CDR3 loop is CASSSPGLAGVGEQYF. The CDR3 bases are TGTGCCAGCAGCTCGCCGGGACTAGCGGGAGTAGGCGAGCAGTACTTC.

V gene TRBV11-2 combines with J gene TRBJ1-3, with TRBD1 identical over 12 bases. The CDR3 sequence is 16 residues long. V lost 6 bases and J lost 3; bases outside the gene matches: 6. CDR1 is SGHAT, CDR2 FQNNGV, per germline. Here the CDR3 DNA reads TGTGCCAGCAGGTGGGGACAGGGGGCCCGTGGAAACACCATATATTTT. Protein product: CASRWGQGARGNTIYF.

The chain combines TRBV9 with TRBJ1-5; D is unresolved. This CDR3 has 16 residues. Trimming removed 0 bases at V and 7 bases at J, with 17 bases between. The germline V gene encodes CDR1 SGDLS and CDR2 YYNGEE. CDR3 sequence: CASSVGAGSGEQPQHF. CDR3 nucleotides: TGTGCCAGCAGCGTAGGGGCCGGGAGCGGAGAACAGCCCCAGCATTTT.

As to this clone: Germline and junction disagree at one end, which may indicate a read error. The rearrangement uses TRBV7-6 and TRBJ1-3; D not resolved. This CDR3 contains 17 residues. Germline CDR1 and CDR2: SGHVS and FNYEAQ. The CDR3 sequence is CASSLDLLGSSGNTIYF. CDR3 coding DNA: TGTGCCAGCAGTTTAGACCTTTTGGGGAGCTCTGGAAACACCATATATTTT.

V and J are TRBV5-1 and TRBJ2-4; 9 bases map to TRBD1. The CDR3 contains 15 residues. The germline V gene encodes CDR1 SGHRS and CDR2 YFSETQ. V lost 4 bases, J lost 7 bases, and 9 bases stayed unmatched. The CDR3: CASSKTDRGSNIQYF. In nucleotides, the CDR3 is TGCGCCAGCAGCAAGACGGACAGGGGTAGCAACATTCAGTACTTC.

J is TRBJ2-3 and V is TRBV9; D uncertain. Trimming cost V 4 bases and J 2 bases, with 14 bases left between them. This CDR3 has 15 amino acids. CDR1 SGDLS and CDR2 YYNGEE come from the germline V gene. CDR3 bases: TGTGCCAGCAGCTCCTCAAAAGGTTACACAGATACGCAGTATTTT. Residues: CASSSSKGYTDTQYF.

For the CDR3, the DNA is TGTGCCAGTAGTATGTTGAATGAGCAGTTCTTC. This encodes CASSMLNEQFF. This rearrangement joins TRBV19 to TRBJ2-1, with D unclear. Germline lookup yields CDR1 LNHDA and CDR2 SQIVND (reference sequence). V dropped 3 bases and J dropped 7 bases, with 4 bases sitting between them. The CDR3 sequence is 11 residues long.

The chain joins TRBV6-1 to TRBJ2-1, with TRBD2 identical over 7 bases. Germline-derived CDR1 and CDR2 are MNHNS and SASEGT. The CDR3 runs to 15 residues. J lost 8 bases, V lost 6 bases, and 13 bases had no gene match. DNA of the CDR3: TGTGCCAGCAGCGGGACCGGGAGGCTGGGCGATGAGCAGTTCTTC. Protein sequence: CASSGTGRLGDEQFF.

The count of this clone is one. This chain joins TRBV5-6 and TRBJ2-2, with TRBD2 matching 9 bases. The CDR3 is 16 residues long. V was clipped by 4 bases and J by 1 base; unmatched bases: 5. In germline, CDR1 is SGHDT, CDR2 YYEEEE. CDR3 residues: CASSAGLALNTGELFF. Here the CDR3 DNA reads TGTGCCAGCAGCGCCGGACTAGCGTTGAACACCGGGGAGCTGTTTTTT. Full variable domain (remainder filled in from reference TRBV5-6 and TRBJ2-2): DAGVTQSPTHLIKTRGQQVTLRCSPKSGHDTVSWYQQALGQGPQFIFQYYEEEERQRGNFPDRFSGHQFPNYSSELNVNALLLGDSALYLCASSAGLALNTGELFFGEGSRLTVL.

The rearrangement joins TRBV15 to TRBJ2-7; TRBD1 agrees at 7 bases. The CDR3 spans 12 residues. Germline assignment: CDR1 LNHNV and CDR2 YYDKDF (reference sequence). Unmatched junction bases numbered 2, after V lost 3 bases and J lost 6 bases. CDR3 coding DNA: TGTGCCACCAGCAGGGACAGGCGCGAGCAGTACTTC. Protein sequence: CATSRDRREQYF. Variable domain in full (rest from reference TRBV15 and TRBJ2-7): DAMVIQNPRYQVTQFGKPVTLSCSQTLNHNVMYWYQQKSSQAPKLLFHYYDKDFNNEADTPDNFQSRRPNTSFCFLDIRSPGLGDTAMYLCATSRDRREQYFGPGTRLTVT.